This T cell receptor (beta chain) derives from a study of brain T cells in children with intractable seizures. As for this clone: The target antigen is unknown.

Findings of the study overall: Only CDR3 sequence similarity suggested viral specificity, without known HCMV serostatus. Pre-surgery blood may have been undersampled, hiding some clones.

Here immunoSEQ multiplex PCR was the method, and the copy in TCRdb shows in-frame clones only, minus some. The table records 340,000 or so clones, roughly 93% of them present only once. Trimming took off 6 bases at V and 10 bases at J, with 10 bases between the two ends. CDR3 length: 12 amino acids. The V gene's germline CDR1 is MDHEN and CDR2 SYDVKM. Regarding time point: blood from clinic visit 5 months post-surgery; TSC patient then seizure free. Sequencing was limited to surgery cases with top T cell transcript signatures in brain tissue. Patients received at least one anti-epileptic drug before surgery.

The chain has TRBV28 and TRBJ1-6; D may be TRBD1 (5 bases). The material sequenced was peripheral blood, taken roughly 5 months after surgery. This TCR was recovered from a boy less than two years old with tuberous sclerosis and intractable seizures. CDR3: CASSARQSPLHF. DNA of the CDR3: TGTGCCAGCAGCGCCAGACAGTCACCCCTCCACTTT.